This record covers a single T cell receptor beta chain. This clone was observed once. Its target antigen remains unknown. Base qualities are not at hand, and no much larger clone is one base apart. The immunoSEQ multiplex PCR assay was used to amplify the TCRB and TCRAD loci from a standardized amount of quality-controlled genomic DNA. The amplicons covered the V(D)J region and were long enough to include the CDR3 and to identify the V and J genes. Amplicon sequencing was performed on an Illumina platform through the commercial immunoSEQ service. In the source study's methods: Corrections for primer bias and sequencing errors followed previously described methods, while TCRAD and TCRB definitions were based on the IMGT database. immunoSEQ Analyzer 3.0 and VDJTools were used for repertoire analysis, which covered basic statistics, V/J segment usage, diversity estimates, rarefaction and pairwise overlap. Diversity was estimated using the Chao1, ChaoE, Efron-Thisted, Shannon and inverse Simpson indices, and was also estimated on datasets down-sampled to the size of the smallest sample. Repertoire overlap was assessed by strict matching of CDR3 nucleotide sequence, V gene and J gene, and clustering was done by Jaccard-based multidimensional scaling. Entries here come from immuneACCESS through TCRdb and include only in-frame sequences with V and J called. Some clones fail to appear in such tables; in the studies checked, an unresolved V gene covers under half of the shortfall, and the cause of the remainder is unknown. The V and J calls and clone size were taken over from that table, and D and trimming were inferred from the DNA. The sample data list some 50,000 clones, and roughly 94% of these were observed just once. Jointly, the top ten make up over 0.15% of the sample.

This specimen comes from a study of human thymus T cells (dated by TCRdb to the early 2020s). With regard to the full study: TCR alpha and beta repertoires from roughly 8 infant thymus samples and a few related peripheral blood samples were characterized in the study. Donor ages ranged from roughly 7 to 250 days, and the cohort comprised more than 5 male and a couple of female infants.

What the study reported, not specific to this receptor: Biased V and J gene segment usage appeared to be present in both thymic and peripheral blood repertoires. On average, thymus samples yielded hundreds of thousands of unique TCRB clonotypes, whereas blood samples yielded approximately 90,000.

After removal of 1 base from V and 7 bases from J, the junction retains 3 bases not matched to a gene. As encoded in the germline V gene, CDR1 is MGHRA while CDR2 is YSYEKL. Reading from cysteine to phenylalanine, the CDR3 counts 15 amino acids. Only the CDR3 region is kept as DNA, spanning 45 bases read in frame from base 1. In Finland, the donors were immunologically healthy infants who were having open corrective cardiac surgery for congenital heart defects. From four of the eight donors, a small aliquot of about 0.5-1 mL peripheral blood was collected during surgery. Instead of starting from a fixed cell number, genomic DNA extraction from blood samples used all available leukocytes. ACK lysis buffer was used to clear erythrocytes from the blood, and the leukocytes were then kept as pellets at -70 degrees C. A QIAsymphony instrument was used to extract genomic DNA from the frozen cell pellets.

What was sequenced was blood. The chain was built from TRBV4-1 and TRBJ2-1, with 11 bases in between that match TRBD1. This receptor was obtained from a girl in the first two years of life with a congenital heart defect but otherwise immunologically healthy. The CDR3 has the sequence CASSQARDRGNEQFF. The nucleotide sequence reads TGCGCCAGCAGCCAAGCCCGGGACAGGGGGAATGAGCAGTTCTTC.